This entry concerns a single T cell receptor (beta chain). The data originate from a study of blood T cell repertoires in COVID-19. Profiling relied on immunoSEQ multiplex PCR, and the TCRdb table lists in-frame clones only, not all of them. The sample holds approximately 80,000 clones, 70% to 90% seen once. J gave up 1 base and V 4 bases, and 3 bases lay outside the gene matches. Germline CDR1 is MGHRA and CDR2 is YSYEKL. The CDR3 has 15 residues. This chain connects TRBV4-1 to TRBJ2-4; 8 positions match TRBD2. The source of this sequence is a man in his forties with acute or convalescent COVID-19. Sequences were obtained from peripheral blood. The DNA of the CDR3 is TGCGCCAGCAGCCCTATAGCGGGGGCCAAAAACATTCAGTACTTC. Translation gives CASSPIAGAKNIQYF.